Listed below are T cell receptor beta chains from one sample, sequenced in a study of blood T cells in healthy people across ages. TCRdb redid the calling of the 5' RACE reads with MiXCR, one entry per CDR3 protein. The table lists approximately 580,000 distinct CDR3 sequences, around 24% of them singletons. The sample was also reused in another study, on T cells of mothers and their children.

Material for sequencing was blood. The receptor source for this set is a boy aged 5-17 years in good health. Each CDR3 is given with its conserved first and last residue. D genes are given only for firm matches. Clone size is not always given. Where it is, it says once, few, many or a class for expanded clones.

TRBV29-1	TRBD1	TRBJ1-2	.	CSVGGGSRGAYGYTF	TGCAGCGTTGGGGGCGGTAGCAGGGGGGCCTATGGCTACACCTTC
TRBV4-3	.	TRBJ1-5	.	CASSSRWGGSNQPQHF	TGCGCCAGCAGCTCAAGATGGGGTGGAAGCAATCAGCCCCAGCATTTT
TRBV25-1	.	TRBJ1-6	few	CASSEGPWGPLHF	TGTGCCAGCAGTGAGGGGCCCTGGGGCCCCCTCCACTTT
TRBV7-2	.	TRBJ2-3	.	CASSFFATGADTQYF	TGTGCCAGCAGCTTTTTTGCCACCGGCGCAGATACGCAGTATTTT
TRBV9	TRBD2	TRBJ2-2	few	CASSSSGSAGELFF	TGTGCCAGCAGCTCTAGCGGGAGTGCCGGGGAGCTGTTTTTT
TRBV28	TRBD2	TRBJ2-5	many	CASTQGLAGGRETQYF	TGTGCCAGCACCCAGGGACTAGCGGGGGGGAGAGAGACCCAGTACTTC
TRBV5-1	.	TRBJ2-2	.	CASRGQTNTGELFF	TGCGCCAGCAGAGGACAGACGAACACCGGGGAGCTGTTTTTT
TRBV7-9	.	TRBJ1-2	few	CASSRRAYGYTF	TGTGCCAGCAGCCGGAGGGCCTATGGCTACACCTTC
TRBV7-2	TRBD1	TRBJ2-1	.	CASRLTGTGRTHEQFF	TGTGCCAGCAGACTCACCGGGACAGGGCGCACTCATGAGCAGTTCTTC
TRBV3-1	.	TRBJ2-3	few	CASSRGQSSTDTQYF	TGTGCCAGCAGCCGAGGACAGAGTAGTACAGATACGCAGTATTTT
TRBV9	.	TRBJ2-3	many	CARSVEADTQYF	TGTGCCCGCAGCGTAGAAGCGGATACGCAGTATTTT
TRBV6-6	.	TRBJ2-7	many	CASSRTTGTYYEQYF	TGTGCCAGCAGCCGAACCACCGGGACGTACTACGAGCAGTACTTC
TRBV3-1	TRBD2	TRBJ2-7	few	CASSPQWTSGSYEQYF	TGTGCCAGCAGTCCACAATGGACTAGCGGGAGCTACGAGCAGTACTTC
TRBV28	TRBD2	TRBJ2-7	few	CASRTGGSLYEQYF	TGTGCCAGCAGGACCGGGGGGAGTCTCTACGAGCAGTACTTC
TRBV5-1	.	TRBJ1-4	.	CASSLSGLLNEKLFF	TGCGCCAGCAGCCTCTCCGGGCTACTAAATGAAAAACTGTTTTTT
TRBV7-2	TRBD1	TRBJ2-7	once	CASSLGGGETYEQYF	TGTGCCAGCAGCTTAGGAGGGGGCGAGACCTACGAGCAGTACTTC
TRBV11-2	.	TRBJ2-7	.	CASSFEPGTGGEQYF	TGTGCCAGCAGCTTTGAACCCGGGACTGGAGGCGAGCAGTACTTC
TRBV9	.	TRBJ2-7	.	CASSVDWSASYEQYF	TGTGCCAGCAGCGTAGACTGGAGTGCAAGCTACGAGCAGTACTTC
TRBV30	.	TRBJ1-2	.	CAWSAVPRDYGYTF	TGTGCCTGGAGTGCCGTCCCCAGGGACTATGGCTACACCTTC
TRBV7-9	.	TRBJ1-4	.	CASSLGTLAGGEKLFF	TGTGCCAGCAGCTTAGGAACTCTCGCGGGTGGTGAAAAACTGTTTTTT
TRBV3-1	TRBD2	TRBJ2-1	.	CASSQEAGLAGSEQFF	TGTGCCAGCAGCCAAGAAGCGGGACTAGCGGGATCTGAGCAGTTCTTC
TRBV7-9	TRBD1	TRBJ1-2	.	CASSPRDRGPNYGYTF	TGTGCCAGCAGCCCCCGGGACAGGGGGCCCAACTATGGCTACACCTTC
TRBV5-1	.	TRBJ1-1	many	CASSSDNTEAFF	TGCGCCAGCAGCTCCGATAACACTGAAGCTTTCTTT
TRBV29-1	.	TRBJ2-3	.	CSGRRSDTQYF	TGCAGCGGCCGCCGGTCAGATACGCAGTATTTT
TRBV20-1	TRBD2	TRBJ2-5	few	CSASRGGPQETQYF	TGCAGTGCTTCTCGCGGGGGGCCTCAAGAGACCCAGTACTTC
TRBV12-3/TRBV12-4	.	TRBJ2-7	.	CASSLSQGKCEQYF	TGTGCCAGCAGTTTAAGCCAGGGAAAGTGCGAGCAGTACTTC
TRBV28	TRBD1	TRBJ1-4	few	CASSPRDRNEKLFF	TGTGCCAGCAGTCCCCGGGACAGAAATGAAAAACTGTTTTTT
TRBV12-5	TRBD1	TRBJ2-5	.	CASGTKGAVGQETQYF	TGTGCTAGTGGCACCAAGGGGGCAGTTGGCCAAGAGACCCAGTACTTC
TRBV6-2/TRBV6-3	TRBD1	TRBJ1-4	.	CASRGSGTVDEKLFF	TGTGCCAGCAGAGGATCCGGGACAGTTGATGAAAAACTGTTTTTT
TRBV5-6	.	TRBJ2-7	.	CASSTTGSGYEQYF	TGTGCCAGCAGCACGACAGGTAGCGGCTACGAGCAGTACTTC
TRBV21-1	.	TRBJ2-6	few	CASSKSGPPRSGANALTF	TGTGCCAGCAGCAAATCCGGACCGCCCCGCTCTGGGGCCAACGCCCTGACTTTC
TRBV12-3/TRBV12-4	.	TRBJ1-2	.	CASSLDFGWRVGYTF	TGTGCCAGCAGTTTAGATTTTGGGTGGAGGGTCGGCTACACCTTC
TRBV20-1	TRBD2	TRBJ2-3	.	CSAWTSGRFTDTQYF	TGCAGTGCTTGGACTAGCGGGAGATTCACAGATACGCAGTATTTT
TRBV6-4	TRBD2	TRBJ2-3	.	CASSIQDSLAGGDTQYF	TGTGCCAGCAGCATCCAGGATTCTCTAGCGGGGGGGGATACGCAGTATTTT
TRBV7-6	TRBD2	TRBJ2-5	.	CASSLAFTSGGRQKTQYF	TGTGCCAGCAGCTTAGCCTTCACTAGCGGGGGGCGACAAAAGACCCAGTACTTC
TRBV7-9	.	TRBJ2-3	.	CASSSTATGDTQYF	TGTGCCAGCAGCTCCACCGCTACCGGCGATACGCAGTATTTT